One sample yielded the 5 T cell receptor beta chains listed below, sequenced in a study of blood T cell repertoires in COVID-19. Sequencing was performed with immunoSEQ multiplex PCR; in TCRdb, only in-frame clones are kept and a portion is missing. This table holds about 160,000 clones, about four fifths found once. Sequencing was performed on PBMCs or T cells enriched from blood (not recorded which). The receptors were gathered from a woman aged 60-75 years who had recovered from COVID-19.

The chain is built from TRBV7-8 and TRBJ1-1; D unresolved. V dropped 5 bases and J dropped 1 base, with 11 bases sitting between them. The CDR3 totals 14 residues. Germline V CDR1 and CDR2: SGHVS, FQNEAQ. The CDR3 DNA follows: TGTGCCAGCAGCCCCTTGGGCAGGAACACTGAAGCTTTCTTT. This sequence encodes CASSPLGRNTEAFF.

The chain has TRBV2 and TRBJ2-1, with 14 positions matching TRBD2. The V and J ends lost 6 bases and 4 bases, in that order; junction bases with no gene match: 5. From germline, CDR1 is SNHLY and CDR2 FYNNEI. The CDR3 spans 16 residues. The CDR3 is CASRSTSGGAYNEQFF. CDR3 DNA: TGTGCCAGCAGATCGACTAGCGGGGGGGCGTACAATGAGCAGTTCTTC.

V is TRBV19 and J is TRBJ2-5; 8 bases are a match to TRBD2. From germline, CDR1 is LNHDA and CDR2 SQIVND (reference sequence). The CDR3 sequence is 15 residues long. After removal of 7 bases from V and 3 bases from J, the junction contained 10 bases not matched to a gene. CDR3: CASMGRRAGEETQYF. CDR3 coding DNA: TGTGCCAGTATGGGGAGGCGAGCGGGGGAAGAGACCCAGTACTTC.

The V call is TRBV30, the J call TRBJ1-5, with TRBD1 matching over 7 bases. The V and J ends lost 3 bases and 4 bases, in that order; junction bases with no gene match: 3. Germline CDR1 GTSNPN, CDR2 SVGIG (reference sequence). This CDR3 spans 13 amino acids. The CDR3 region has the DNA TGTGCCTGGAGGGGACAGACTAATCAGCCCCAGCATTTT. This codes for CAWRGQTNQPQHF.

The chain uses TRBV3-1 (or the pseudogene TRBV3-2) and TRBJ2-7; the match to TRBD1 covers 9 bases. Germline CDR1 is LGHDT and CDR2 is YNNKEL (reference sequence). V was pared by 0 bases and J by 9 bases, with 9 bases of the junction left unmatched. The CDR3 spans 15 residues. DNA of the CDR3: TGTGCCAGCAGCCAAGATAGGAGACAGGGGGTCGGGCAGTACTTC. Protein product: CASSQDRRQGVGQYF.